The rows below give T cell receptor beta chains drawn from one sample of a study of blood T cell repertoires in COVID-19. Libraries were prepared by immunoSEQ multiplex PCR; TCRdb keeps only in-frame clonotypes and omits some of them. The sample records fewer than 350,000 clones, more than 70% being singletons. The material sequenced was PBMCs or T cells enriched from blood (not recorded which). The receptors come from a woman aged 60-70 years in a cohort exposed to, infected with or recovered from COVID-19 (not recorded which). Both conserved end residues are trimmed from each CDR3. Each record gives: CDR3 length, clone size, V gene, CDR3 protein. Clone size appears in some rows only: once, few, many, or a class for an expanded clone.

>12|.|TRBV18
ASSPQGGSDEQY
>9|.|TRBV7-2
ASSRHNEQF
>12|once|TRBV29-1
SVWGEGLTDTQY
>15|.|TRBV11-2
ASSDGTSGSPVNEQF
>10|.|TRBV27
ASSFRTGELF
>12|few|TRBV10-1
ASSESRGGHEQF
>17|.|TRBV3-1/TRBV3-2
ASSQDRYCVGSLVYEQY
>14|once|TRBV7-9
ASSLALGEGLNEQF
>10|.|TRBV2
ASIRQAQRQF
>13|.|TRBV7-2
ASRARGGASYEQY
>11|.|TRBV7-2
ASSLDRNSGYT
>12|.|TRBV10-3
AISRDRDNSPLH
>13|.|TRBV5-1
ASSGGRQVNTEAF
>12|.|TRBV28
ASSPQDRLGGYT
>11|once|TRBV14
ASSQVRFYGYT
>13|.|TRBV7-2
ASSLASGTPYEQY
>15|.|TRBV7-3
ASSLLTSGRRGDEQF
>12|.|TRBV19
ASSRSGIAYEQY
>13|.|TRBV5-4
ASSLVGNLNYEQY
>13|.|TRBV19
ASRPTTGGNEKLF
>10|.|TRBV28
ASSLAVYGYT
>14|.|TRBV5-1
ASSLGLAGSTDTQY
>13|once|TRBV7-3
ASSLQTGGLYEQY
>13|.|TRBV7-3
ASRKGGQGPGELF
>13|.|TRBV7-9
ASSPRGGSNTEAF
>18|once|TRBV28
ASSLARWTSGLSSYNEQF
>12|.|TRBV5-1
ASSLGTRGETQY
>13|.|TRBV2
ASSALAGVSDTQY
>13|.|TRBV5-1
ASSHSDREYEGYT
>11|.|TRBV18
ASQQGVNTEAF
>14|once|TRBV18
ASSPILPTGNTEAF
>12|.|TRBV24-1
ATSDPRPGGELF
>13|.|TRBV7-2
ASSLRTGSTDTQY
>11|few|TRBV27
ASSGSRSGELF
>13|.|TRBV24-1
ATSAPTGGTDTQY
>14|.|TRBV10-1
ASSESGQVSSYEQY
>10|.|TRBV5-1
ASSPETDEQF
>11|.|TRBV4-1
ASSRGGGDEQY
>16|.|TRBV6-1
ASSDRPGTGISADTQY
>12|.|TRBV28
ASSLNGGLGEQY
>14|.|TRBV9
ASSAWTGETNTEAF
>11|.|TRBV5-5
ASSGHFNTEAF
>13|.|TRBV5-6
ASRYRDRVNSPLH